This is a list of T cell receptor beta chains from one sample in a study of shared clonotypes between healthy human individuals. The protocol was immunoSEQ multiplex PCR, while the TCRdb copy is restricted to in-frame clones and leaves out a portion. The table records 550,000 to 700,000 clones, 60% to 75% of them present only once. Material for sequencing was memory CD4+ T cells sorted from blood. All receptors derive from a young woman in good health. CDR3s include the opening cysteine and the closing phenylalanine or tryptophan. Each record gives: D gene, J gene, V gene, clone size, CDR3 DNA, CDR3 protein. A D gene is named only where the DNA matches it firmly. Size values are once, few and many counts, or a class for expanded clones, and some rows have none.

-,TRBJ1-3,TRBV7-2,few,TGTGCCAGCAGCTCCTGGGGCTCTGGAAACACCATATATTTT,CASSSWGSGNTIYF
TRBD1,TRBJ2-3,TRBV5-1,many,TGCGCCAGCAGCTGGGGACAGTTAGATACGCAGTATTTT,CASSWGQLDTQYF
TRBD1,TRBJ2-7,TRBV5-1,-,TGCGCCAGCAGCTTGGCCCCGGGACAGACCTACGAGCAGTACTTC,CASSLAPGQTYEQYF
-,TRBJ2-5,TRBV29-1,-,TGCAGCGTTGAAGGGGGAGTGGGAGAGACCCAGTACTTC,CSVEGGVGETQYF
-,TRBJ2-7,TRBV9,-,TGTGCCAGCAGCCCCGAAGGCGACGAGCAGTACTTC,CASSPEGDEQYF
TRBD1,TRBJ1-2,TRBV5-1,-,TGCGCCAGCAGCTCGACCGGGACAGCATATGGCTACACCTTC,CASSSTGTAYGYTF
-,TRBJ1-2,TRBV5-1,many,TGCGCCAGCAGCTTCGGGCAGGGTGAGGGCTACACCTTC,CASSFGQGEGYTF
-,TRBJ2-1,TRBV7-9,-,TGTGCCAGCAGCCAGGGGGAGGGCTCCTACAATGAGCAGTTCTTC,CASSQGEGSYNEQFF
-,TRBJ1-4,TRBV28,-,TGTGCCAGCAGACCCTCCCGCTACGGGACACCTAATGAAAAACTGTTTTTT,CASRPSRYGTPNEKLFF
-,TRBJ1-2,TRBV9,-,TGTGCCAGCAGCGTAGGGCGGGAGTATAACTATGGCTACACCTTC,CASSVGREYNYGYTF
-,TRBJ2-3,TRBV11-2,-,TGTGCCAGCAGCTTAGGAAACGGGCCGGGGGATACGCAGTATTTT,CASSLGNGPGDTQYF
-,TRBJ1-1,TRBV7-9,few,TGTGCCAGCAGCTTAGGACAGACATCAGAAGCTTTCTTT,CASSLGQTSEAFF
-,TRBJ1-1,TRBV2,-,TGTGCCAGCAGTGTAAAATCTGAAGCTTTCTTT,CASSVKSEAFF
-,TRBJ2-6,TRBV25-1,-,TGTGCCAGCACGAGTCAGGCTGGGGCCAACGTCCTGACTTTC,CASTSQAGANVLTF
TRBD2,TRBJ2-7,TRBV29-1,-,TGCAGCGTTGGAGTAGCGGGGAGCTCCTACGAGCAGTACTTC,CSVGVAGSSYEQYF
-,TRBJ2-1,TRBV2,-,TGTGCCAGCAGTGAATATGACAGCTCTATTTACAATGAGCAGTTCTTC,CASSEYDSSIYNEQFF
TRBD1,TRBJ2-7,TRBV10-3,-,TGTGCCATCAGTGACCCCGGACAGGGATCCTCCTACGAGCAGTACTTC,CAISDPGQGSSYEQYF
-,TRBJ1-5,TRBV5-6,-,TGTGCCAGCAGCTTCTCGGGTGGCGGCAATCAGCCCCAGCATTTT,CASSFSGGGNQPQHF
-,TRBJ1-1,TRBV5-1,-,TGCGCCAGCAGCTTGTATCCGGGGGCGTCCACTGAAGCTTTCTTT,CASSLYPGASTEAFF
-,TRBJ2-7,TRBV10-3,-,TGTGCCATCAGCGACTATGGTAAGACTCACTACGAGCAGTACTTC,CAISDYGKTHYEQYF
TRBD2,TRBJ2-3,TRBV7-2,once,TGTGCCAGCAGCCCCGCCGCGGGGGGAAGCACAGATACGCAGTATTTT,CASSPAAGGSTDTQYF
-,TRBJ2-7,TRBV14,-,TGTGCCAGCAGCCTGGCCTCTACAGGGAACTACGAGCAGTACTTC,CASSLASTGNYEQYF
-,TRBJ2-5,TRBV30,-,TGTGCCTGGAGGCCAGGGACGGTACAAGAGACCCAGTACTTC,CAWRPGTVQETQYF